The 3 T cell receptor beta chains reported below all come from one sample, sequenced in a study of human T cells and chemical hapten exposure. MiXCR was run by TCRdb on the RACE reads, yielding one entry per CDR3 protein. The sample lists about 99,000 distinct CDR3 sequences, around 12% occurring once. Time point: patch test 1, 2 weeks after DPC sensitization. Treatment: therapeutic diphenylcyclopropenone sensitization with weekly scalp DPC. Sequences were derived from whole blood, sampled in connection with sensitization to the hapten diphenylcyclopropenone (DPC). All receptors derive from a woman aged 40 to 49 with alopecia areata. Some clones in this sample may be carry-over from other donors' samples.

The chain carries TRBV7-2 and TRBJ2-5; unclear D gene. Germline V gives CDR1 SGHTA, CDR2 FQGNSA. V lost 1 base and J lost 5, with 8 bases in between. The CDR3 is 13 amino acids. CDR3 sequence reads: CASSLGHRETQYF. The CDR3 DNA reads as TGTGCCAGCAGCTTAGGGCACCGGGAGACCCAGTACTTC.

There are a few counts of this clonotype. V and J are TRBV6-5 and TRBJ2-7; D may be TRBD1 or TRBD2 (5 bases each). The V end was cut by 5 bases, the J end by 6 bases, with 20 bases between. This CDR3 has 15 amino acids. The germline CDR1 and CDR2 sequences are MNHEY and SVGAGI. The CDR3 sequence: CASSRGPPMTSEQYF. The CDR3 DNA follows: TGTGCCAGCAGTCGGGGACCTCCAATGACGTCCGAGCAGTACTTC.

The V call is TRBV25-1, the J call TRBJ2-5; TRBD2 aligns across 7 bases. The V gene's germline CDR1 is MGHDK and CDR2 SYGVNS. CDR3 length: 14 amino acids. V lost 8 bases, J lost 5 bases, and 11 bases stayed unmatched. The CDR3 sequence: CASHSWTRLETQYF. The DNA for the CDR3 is TGTGCCAGCCACTCTTGGACTAGGTTGGAGACCCAGTACTTC.